The 22 T cell receptor beta chains given below trace back to one sample, sequenced in a study of T cells in localized non-small cell lung cancer. TCRdb's table, derived via immunoSEQ multiplex PCR, lists solely in-frame clones and lacks some. In the table there are 10,000 to 15,000 clones, about 86% of which are singletons. The sequences come from peripheral blood, collected before any cancer treatment. These receptors were collected from a male donor aged 60 or over with stage III lung adenocarcinoma.

The chain couples TRBV6-5 to TRBJ2-7, with TRBD2 as a possible D gene (5 bases). Germline loops: CDR1 MNHEY, CDR2 SVGAGI. This CDR3 contains 12 residues. V was trimmed by 2 bases and J by 7 bases, leaving 9 bases between them. The CDR3 DNA follows: TGTGCCAGCAGTTACGCCCCGGGGGAGCAGTACTTC. Translation: CASSYAPGEQYF.

The genes are TRBV6-6 and TRBJ1-5; D unresolved. The CDR3 contains 13 residues. Per germline, CDR1 MNHNY and CDR2 SVGAGI (reference sequence). V lost 2 bases to trimming and J lost 11 bases, with 13 bases between them. The DNA for the CDR3 is TGTGCCAGCAGTTACCCGGCCTCCGGGACCCAGCATTTT. Protein: CASSYPASGTQHF.

The rearrangement joins TRBV7-2 to TRBJ2-3; tentative D call: TRBD2 (5 bases). The V gene's germline CDR1 is SGHTA and CDR2 FQGNSA. CDR3 length: 15 residues. V was clipped by 1 base and J by 2 bases, with 10 bases between them. The CDR3 coding sequence is TGTGCCAGCAGCTTAGAAGGGAGATACACAGATACGCAGTATTTT. Protein: CASSLEGRYTDTQYF.

CDR3 loop: CASSTHHVRDYNEQFF. The CDR3 bases are TGCGCCAGCAGCACACACCATGTTCGGGACTATAATGAGCAGTTCTTC. The genes are TRBV5-1 and TRBJ2-1, with 7 bases identical to TRBD2. Germline loops: CDR1 SGHRS, CDR2 YFSETQ. The CDR3 covers 16 residues. The ends lost 4 bases at V and 7 bases at J; junction bases unmatched: 14.

This clone has only a few counts. The CDR3 DNA is TGTGCCAGCAGCCCGGGGTTGGCTAGCGCAGGAAGCACAGATACGCAGTATTTT. Encoded protein: CASSPGLASAGSTDTQYF. This sequence joins TRBV7-6 and TRBJ2-3; perhaps TRBD2 as D (6 bases). The V end lost 5 bases, the J end lost 0 bases, and 21 bases lay between the germline ends. CDR1 and CDR2 (germline): SGHVS, FNYEAQ. This CDR3 comprises 18 residues.

V usage is TRBV30 and J usage is TRBJ1-1; 7 nucleotides match TRBD1. Germline CDR1 reads GTSNPN; CDR2 reads SVGIG (reference sequence). CDR3 length: 13 residues. The trim removed 3 bases at V and 0 bases at J, leaving 1 base unmatched. The CDR3 reads CAWRTGLNTEAFF. The CDR3 coding sequence is TGTGCCTGGAGGACAGGGTTGAACACTGAAGCTTTCTTT.

V is TRBV29-1 and J is TRBJ1-2; D perhaps matches TRBD1 (5 bases). The V and J ends lost 0 bases and 8 bases respectively, with 16 bases between them. The CDR3 has 14 amino acids. Germline V gives CDR1 SQVTM, CDR2 ANQGSEA. The DNA for the CDR3 is TGCAGCGTTGAAGATACGGGAGGGGCGCCCGGCTACACCTTC. The encoded protein is CSVEDTGGAPGYTF. The variable domain in full, with the rest retrieved from reference TRBV29-1 and TRBJ1-2, is SAVISQKPSRDICQRGTSLTIQCQVDSQVTMMFWYRQQPGQSLTLIATANQGSEATYESGFVIDKFPISRPNLTFSTLTVSNMSPEDSSIYLCSVEDTGGAPGYTFGSGTRLTVV.

This chain links TRBV5-8 with TRBJ1-5; 8 nucleotides agree with TRBD1. CDR1 SGHTS and CDR2 YDEGEE come from the germline V gene. J gave up 7 bases and V 5 bases, and 8 bases lay outside the gene matches. This CDR3 contains 14 residues. CDR3 bases: TGTGCCAGCAGTTCGACAGGGGTTTTACAGCCCCAGCATTTT. Its translation: CASSSTGVLQPQHF.

This chain uses TRBV6-5 with TRBJ1-5; D might be TRBD1 (5 bases). The CDR3 is 15 amino acids. In germline, CDR1 is MNHEY, CDR2 SVGAGI. Trimming took 5 bases from V and 0 from J, leaving 11 bases between them. CDR3 in DNA: TGTGCCAGCAGTGTGACAGTTGGTAGCAATCAGCCCCAGCATTTT. Translation gives CASSVTVGSNQPQHF.

The chain couples TRBV6-4 to TRBJ1-5; D unclear. The CDR3 is made up of 13 amino acids. The germline V gene has CDR1 MRHNA and CDR2 SNTAGT. Between the trimmed V and J ends, which lost 3 bases and 5 bases, there was a span of 8 bases. The CDR3 loop is CASSEEMHQPQHF. CDR3 DNA: TGTGCCAGCAGTGAGGAGATGCATCAGCCCCAGCATTTT.

The rearrangement joins TRBV7-9 to TRBJ1-4; 9 bases are a match to TRBD1. The CDR3 covers 15 residues. Trimming cost V 4 bases and J 7 bases; bases outside gene matches: 7. Germline CDR1 reads SEHNR; CDR2 reads FQNEAQ (reference sequence). DNA for the CDR3: TGTGCCAGCAGCTCAGGACAGGGGAACTTTGAAAAACTGTTTTTT. It encodes CASSSGQGNFEKLFF.

The chain carries TRBV30 and TRBJ2-3; D is ambiguous. Per the germline V gene, CDR1 is GTSNPN and CDR2 is SVGIG (reference sequence). CDR3 length equals 11 residues. Deletions cut 0 bases from V and 14 bases from J, with 12 bases between. The CDR3 nucleotides read TGTGCCTGGAGTGTAGGCCTTCAGCGGTATTTT. This codes for CAWSVGLQRYF.

The rearrangement joins TRBV28 to TRBJ1-1; D uncertain. The CDR3 spans 13 residues. V lost 3 bases and J 5 bases, leaving 10 bases between the germline ends. Germline V gene lookup returns CDR1 MDHEN and CDR2 SYDVKM. In DNA form, the CDR3 reads TGTGCCAGCAGTTTTTCGGCAAGGACTGAAGCTTTCTTT. Its translation: CASSFSARTEAFF. The variable domain in full, completed from reference TRBV28 and TRBJ1-1, reads DVKVTQSSRYLVKRTGEKVFLECVQDMDHENMFWYRQDPGLGLRLIYFSYDVKMKEKGDIPEGYSVSREKKERFSLILESASTNQTSMYLCASSFSARTEAFFGQGTRLTVV.

V gene TRBV11-2 combines with J gene TRBJ2-7; TRBD2 is a possible D gene (5 bases). Germline CDR1 SGHAT, CDR2 FQNNGV. Trimming left V 6 bases short and J 1 base short, with 16 bases between. The length of the CDR3 is 15 residues. The CDR3 sequence: CASRLIGRASYEQYF. The CDR3 DNA reads TGTGCCAGCAGACTTATAGGGCGGGCGTCCTACGAGCAGTACTTC.

In its sample, this clone was seen a few times. The chain recombines TRBV11-2 with TRBJ2-1; TRBD1 or TRBD2 may be the D gene (5 bases each). This CDR3 spans 15 amino acids. The germline V gene has CDR1 SGHAT and CDR2 FQNNGV. The V end was cut by 0 bases, the J end by 8 bases, with 14 bases between. The CDR3 reads CASSLDGAQDHEQFF. CDR3 sequence (DNA): TGTGCCAGCAGCTTAGACGGGGCACAGGACCATGAGCAGTTCTTC.

This sequence joins TRBV5-8 and TRBJ2-1; TRBD2 matches 7 bases. The CDR3 totals 17 residues. Germline trimming cut 3 bases from V and 2 bases from J; bases unmatched to any gene: 11. Germline V gene data show CDR1 as SGHTS and CDR2 as YDEGEE. CDR3 amino acids: CASSSFWTSRTYNEQFF. The CDR3 DNA is TGTGCCAGCAGCTCGTTTTGGACTAGTCGTACCTACAATGAGCAGTTCTTC.

V gene TRBV14 combines with J gene TRBJ1-2; D is uncertain. V lost 0 bases and J 4 bases, leaving 18 bases between the germline ends. The germline gives CDR1 SGHDN, CDR2 FVKESK. CDR3 size: 17 residues. The CDR3 nucleotides read TGTGCCAGCAGCCAAGAATGGCCACCTTTTTGGAGCTATGGCTACACCTTC. It codes for CASSQEWPPFWSYGYTF. Drawing the rest from reference TRBV14 and TRBJ1-2, the complete variable domain is EAGVTQFPSHSVIEKGQTVTLRCDPISGHDNLYWYRRVMGKEIKFLLHFVKESKQDESGMPNNRFLAERTGGTYSTLKVQPAELEDSGVYFCASSQEWPPFWSYGYTFGSGTRLTVV.

The chain recombines TRBV6-1 with TRBJ1-2; a possible D gene is TRBD1 (5 bases). Trimming removed 3 bases at V and 3 bases at J, with 5 bases between. Germline lookup yields CDR1 MNHNS and CDR2 SASEGT. The CDR3 totals 12 residues. The CDR3 loop reads CASSDRDYGYTF. For the CDR3, the DNA is TGTGCCAGCAGTGACAGGGACTATGGCTACACCTTC.

In this sample, this clone turned up once. The chain combines TRBV6-6 with TRBJ2-2, with 10 bases fitting TRBD1. The J segment lost 5 bases and the V segment lost 2 bases, leaving 5 bases of the junction unmatched. CDR1 is MNHNY, CDR2 SVGAGI, per germline (reference sequence). The CDR3 extends over 16 amino acids. As DNA, the CDR3 is TGTGCCAGCAGTTACCTCCGGACAGGGGGTACCGGGGAGCTGTTTTTT. Encoded protein: CASSYLRTGGTGELFF.

The J gene is TRBJ2-4, the V gene TRBV11-3; 7 bases line up with TRBD1. Germline V gene lookup returns CDR1 SGHNT and CDR2 YENEEA. Unmatched junction bases numbered 15, after V lost 6 bases and J lost 1 base. This CDR3 contains 18 residues. The CDR3: CASSPGQAFSWAKNIQYF. Here the CDR3 DNA reads TGTGCCAGCAGTCCAGGACAGGCCTTCTCGTGGGCCAAAAACATTCAGTACTTC.

The V gene is TRBV4-1, the J gene TRBJ2-5; 7 bases are a match to TRBD1. Germline V CDR1 and CDR2: MGHRA, YSYEKL. This CDR3 is built from 15 residues. Losses at the gene ends were 6 bases for V and 6 bases for J; bases not matched to a gene: 13. Here the CDR3 DNA reads TGCGCCAGCAGTAAACTGACAGGGATGTCGCAGACCCAGTACTTC. It yields the protein CASSKLTGMSQTQYF.

By proportion, this clone is medium-sized. The chain links TRBV11-2 to TRBJ1-6; D uncertain. Germline V gene sequence: CDR1 SGHAT, CDR2 FQNNGV. V dropped 3 bases and J dropped 7 bases, with 10 bases sitting between them. The CDR3 loop spans 14 amino acids. As DNA, the CDR3 is TGTGCCAGCAGCTTGAACCCTCGCAATTCACCCCTCCACTTT. Translated: CASSLNPRNSPLHF.